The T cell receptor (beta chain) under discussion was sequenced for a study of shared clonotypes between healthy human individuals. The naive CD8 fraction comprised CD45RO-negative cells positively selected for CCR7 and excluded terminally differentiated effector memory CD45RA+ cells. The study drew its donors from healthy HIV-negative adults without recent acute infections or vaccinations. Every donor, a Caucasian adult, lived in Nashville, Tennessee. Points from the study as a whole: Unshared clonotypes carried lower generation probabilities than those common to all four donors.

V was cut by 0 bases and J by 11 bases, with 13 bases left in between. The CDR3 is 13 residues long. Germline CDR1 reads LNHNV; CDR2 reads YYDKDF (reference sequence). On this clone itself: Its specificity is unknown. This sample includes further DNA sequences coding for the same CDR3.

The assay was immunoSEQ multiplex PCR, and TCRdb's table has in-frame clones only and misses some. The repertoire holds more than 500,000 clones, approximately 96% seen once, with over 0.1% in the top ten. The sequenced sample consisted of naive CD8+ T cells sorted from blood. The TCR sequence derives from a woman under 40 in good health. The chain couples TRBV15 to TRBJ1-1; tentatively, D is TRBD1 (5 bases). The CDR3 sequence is CATSRDGGTEAFF. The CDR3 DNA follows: TGTGCCACCAGCAGAGATGGAGGGACCGAGGCTTTCTTT.